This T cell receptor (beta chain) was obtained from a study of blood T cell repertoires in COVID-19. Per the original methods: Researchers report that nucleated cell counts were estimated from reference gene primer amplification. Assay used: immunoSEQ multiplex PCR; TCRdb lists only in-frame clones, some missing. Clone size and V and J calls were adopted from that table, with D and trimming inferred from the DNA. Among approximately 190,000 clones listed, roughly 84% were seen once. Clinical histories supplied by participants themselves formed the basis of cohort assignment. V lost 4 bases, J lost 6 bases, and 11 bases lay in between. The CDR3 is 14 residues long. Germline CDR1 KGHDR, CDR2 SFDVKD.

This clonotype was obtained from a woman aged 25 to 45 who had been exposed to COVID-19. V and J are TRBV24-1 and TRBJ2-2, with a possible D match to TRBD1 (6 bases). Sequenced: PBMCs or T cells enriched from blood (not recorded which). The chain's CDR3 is CATSEIRGSGELFF. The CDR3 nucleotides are TGTGCCACCAGTGAAATCAGGGGTTCCGGGGAGCTGTTTTTT.